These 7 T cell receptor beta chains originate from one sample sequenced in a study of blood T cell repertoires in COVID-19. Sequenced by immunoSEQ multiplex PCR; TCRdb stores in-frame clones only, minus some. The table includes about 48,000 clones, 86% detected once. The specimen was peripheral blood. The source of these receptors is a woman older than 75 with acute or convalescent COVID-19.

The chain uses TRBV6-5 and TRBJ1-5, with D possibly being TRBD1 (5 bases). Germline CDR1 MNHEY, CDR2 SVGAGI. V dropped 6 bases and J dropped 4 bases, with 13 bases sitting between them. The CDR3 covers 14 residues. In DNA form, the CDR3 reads TGTGCCAGCAGGGCAACAGGAGGGAATCAGCCCCAGCATTTT. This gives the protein CASRATGGNQPQHF.

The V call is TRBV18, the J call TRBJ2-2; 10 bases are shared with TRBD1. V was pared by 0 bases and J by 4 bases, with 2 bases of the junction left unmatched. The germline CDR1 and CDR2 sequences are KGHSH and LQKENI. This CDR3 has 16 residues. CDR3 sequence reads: CASSPPRTGGTGELFF. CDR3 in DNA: TGTGCCAGCTCACCACCTCGGACAGGGGGCACCGGGGAGCTGTTTTTT.

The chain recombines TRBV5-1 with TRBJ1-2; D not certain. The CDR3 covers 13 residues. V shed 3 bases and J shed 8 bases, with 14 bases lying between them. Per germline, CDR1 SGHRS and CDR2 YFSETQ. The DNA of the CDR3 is TGCGCCAGCAGCTCCGGGAGTGCTGAAGGCTACACCTTC. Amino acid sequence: CASSSGSAEGYTF.

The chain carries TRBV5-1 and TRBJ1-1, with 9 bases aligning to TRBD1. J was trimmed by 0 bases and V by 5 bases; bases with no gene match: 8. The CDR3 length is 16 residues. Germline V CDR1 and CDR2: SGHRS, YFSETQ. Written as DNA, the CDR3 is TGCGCCAGCAGTCCCGGGACAGGGTTCATGAACACTGAAGCTTTCTTT. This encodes CASSPGTGFMNTEAFF.

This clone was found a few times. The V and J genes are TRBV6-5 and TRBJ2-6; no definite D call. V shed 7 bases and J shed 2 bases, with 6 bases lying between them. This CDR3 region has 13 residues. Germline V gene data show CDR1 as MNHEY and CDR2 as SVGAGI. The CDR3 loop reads CASTPAGANVLTF. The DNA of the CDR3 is TGTGCCAGCACCCCTGCTGGGGCCAACGTCCTGACTTTC.

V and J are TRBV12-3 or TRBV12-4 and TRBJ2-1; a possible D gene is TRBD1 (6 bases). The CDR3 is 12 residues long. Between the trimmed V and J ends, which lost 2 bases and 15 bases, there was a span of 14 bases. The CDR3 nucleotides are TGTGCCAGCAGTTTAAAGCAGGGGCGGTCGTTCTTC. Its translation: CASSLKQGRSFF.

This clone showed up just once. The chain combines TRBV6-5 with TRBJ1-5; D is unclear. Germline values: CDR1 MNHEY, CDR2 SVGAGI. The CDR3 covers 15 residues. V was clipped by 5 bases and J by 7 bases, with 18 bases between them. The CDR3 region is CASSPYGGFSQPQHF. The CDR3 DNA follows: TGTGCCAGCAGTCCCTACGGAGGGTTTTCCCAGCCCCAGCATTTT.